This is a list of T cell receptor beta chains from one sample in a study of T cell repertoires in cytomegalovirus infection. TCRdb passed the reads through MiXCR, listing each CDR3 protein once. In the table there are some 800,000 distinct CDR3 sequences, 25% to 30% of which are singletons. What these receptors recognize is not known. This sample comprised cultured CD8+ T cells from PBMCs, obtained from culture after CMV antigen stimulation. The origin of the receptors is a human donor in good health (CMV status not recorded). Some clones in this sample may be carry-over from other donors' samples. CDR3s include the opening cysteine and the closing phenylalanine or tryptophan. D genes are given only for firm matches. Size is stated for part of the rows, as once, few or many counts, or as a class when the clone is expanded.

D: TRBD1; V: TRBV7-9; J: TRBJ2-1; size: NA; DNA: TGTGCCAGCAGCTTAGTATTGGGACAGGGACAGCAGTTCTTC; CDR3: CASSLVLGQGQQFF
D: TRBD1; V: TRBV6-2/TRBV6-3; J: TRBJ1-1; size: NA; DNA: TGTGCCAGCAGGTCGACAGGGGACCTGAACACTGAAGCTTTCTTT; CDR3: CASRSTGDLNTEAFF
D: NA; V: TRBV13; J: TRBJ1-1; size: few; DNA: TGTGCCAGCAGCCGTTATCCCGGGAGGGACGGAGCTTTCTTT; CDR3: CASSRYPGRDGAFF
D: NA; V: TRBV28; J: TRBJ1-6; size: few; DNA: TGTGCCAGCAGTCCTTACAGGGTTCCCCGTGGGAGTTCACCCCTCCACTTT; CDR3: CASSPYRVPRGSSPLHF
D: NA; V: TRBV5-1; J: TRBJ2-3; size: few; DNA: TGCGCCAGCAGCGGGGGCGATAGCGGAGAGTACACAGATACGCAGTATTTT; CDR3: CASSGGDSGEYTDTQYF
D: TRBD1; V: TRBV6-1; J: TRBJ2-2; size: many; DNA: TGTGCCGGGGACAGGGGAAGGAACACCGGGGAGCTGTTTTTT; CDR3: CAGDRGRNTGELFF
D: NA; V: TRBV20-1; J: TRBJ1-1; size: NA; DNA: TGCAGTGCTAGAGGGGCCGGGGGGGAGATGAACACTGAAGCTTTCTTT; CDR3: CSARGAGGEMNTEAFF
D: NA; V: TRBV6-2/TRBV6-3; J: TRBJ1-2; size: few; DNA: TGTGCCAGCAGTCTGGAGCAGGAGGGCTACACCTTC; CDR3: CASSLEQEGYTF
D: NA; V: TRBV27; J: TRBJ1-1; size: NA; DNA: TGTGCCAGCAGTTCGCCGGGAGGCCTGGCGAACACTGAAGCTTTCTTT; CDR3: CASSSPGGLANTEAFF
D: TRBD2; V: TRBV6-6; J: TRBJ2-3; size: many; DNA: TGTGCCAGCAGATCGTCCTGGGCTAGCGGTAGCACAGATACGCAGTATTTT; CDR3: CASRSSWASGSTDTQYF
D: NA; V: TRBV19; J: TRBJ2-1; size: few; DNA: TGTGCCAGCGCAATCGTTTCCCCTTTTGAAGGGCCTCACAATGAGCAGTTCTTC; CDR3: CASAIVSPFEGPHNEQFF
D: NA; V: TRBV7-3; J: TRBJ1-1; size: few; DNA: TGTGCCAGCAGCCTCTGGGGACCAAACACTGAAGCTTTCTTT; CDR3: CASSLWGPNTEAFF
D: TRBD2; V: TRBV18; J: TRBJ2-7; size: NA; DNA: TGTGCCAGCTCAGAAGAGCGGGGGCACTACGAGCAGTACTTC; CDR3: CASSEERGHYEQYF
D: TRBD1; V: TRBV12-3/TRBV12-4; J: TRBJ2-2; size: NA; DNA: TGTGCCAGCAGTTTTGGGACAGGGAGGACCGGGGAGCTGTTTTTT; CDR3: CASSFGTGRTGELFF
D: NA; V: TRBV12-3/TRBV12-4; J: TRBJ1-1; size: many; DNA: TGTGCCAGCAGTGATGCAGTCGGAACTGAAGCTTTCTTT; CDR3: CASSDAVGTEAFF
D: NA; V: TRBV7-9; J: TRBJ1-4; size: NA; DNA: TGTGCCAGCAGGGCAGCATCAAATGAAAAACTGTTTTTT; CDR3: CASRAASNEKLFF
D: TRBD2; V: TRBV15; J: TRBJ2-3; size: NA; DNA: TGTGCCACCAGCAGAGCCGGGGGGGCAGATACGCAGTATTTT; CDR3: CATSRAGGADTQYF
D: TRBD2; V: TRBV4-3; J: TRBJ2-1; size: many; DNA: TGCGCCAGCAGCCAAGACCGAGCGGGGGGATACAATGAGCAGTTCTTC; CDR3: CASSQDRAGGYNEQFF
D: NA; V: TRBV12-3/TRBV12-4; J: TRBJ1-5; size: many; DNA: TGTGCCAGCAGTCCCTTGACAGATTCTCAGCCCCAGCATTTT; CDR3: CASSPLTDSQPQHF
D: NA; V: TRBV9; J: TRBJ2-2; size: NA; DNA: TGTGCCAGCAGCCCGGGGGACAGACCTCGGAACACCGGGGAGCTGTTTTTT; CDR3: CASSPGDRPRNTGELFF
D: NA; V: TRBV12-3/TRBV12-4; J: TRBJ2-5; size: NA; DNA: TGTGCCAGCAGCTCCGAAGGACAGCCGTTTCAAGAGACCCAGTACTTC; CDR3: CASSSEGQPFQETQYF
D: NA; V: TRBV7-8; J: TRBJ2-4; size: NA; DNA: TGTGCCAGCAGCTCCGGGGCCCTGTTAGTGAACATTCAGTACTTC; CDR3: CASSSGALLVNIQYF
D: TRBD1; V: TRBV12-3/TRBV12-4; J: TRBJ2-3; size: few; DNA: TGTGCCAGCGGTGGACAGGGATCGACAGATACGCAGTATTTT; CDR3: CASGGQGSTDTQYF
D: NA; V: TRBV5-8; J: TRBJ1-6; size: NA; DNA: TGTGCCAGCAGCTTGGCGGCCGGGCCCGCCAATAATTCACCCCTCCACTTT; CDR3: CASSLAAGPANNSPLHF
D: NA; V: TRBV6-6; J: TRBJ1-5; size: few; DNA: TGTGCCAGCAGTTACGGCAGGGAAAGGACTCGGAATAGCAATCAGCCCCAGCATTTT; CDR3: CASSYGRERTRNSNQPQHF
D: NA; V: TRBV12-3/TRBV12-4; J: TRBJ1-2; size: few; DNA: TGTGCCAGCAGCCAAAGCCAGGGCTGGAACTATGGCTACACCTTC; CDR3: CASSQSQGWNYGYTF
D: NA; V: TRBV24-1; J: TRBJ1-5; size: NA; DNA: TGTGCCACCAGTGATTTGCATCGGGTCTATAGCAATCAGCCCCAGCATTTT; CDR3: CATSDLHRVYSNQPQHF
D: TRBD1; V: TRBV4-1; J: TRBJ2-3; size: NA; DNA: TGCGCCAGCAGCCAAAGGGAGACAGGGACGACGGGGGATACGCAGTATTTT; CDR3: CASSQRETGTTGDTQYF
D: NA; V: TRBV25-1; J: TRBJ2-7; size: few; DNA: TGTGCCAGCAGTGGCGGGGCAGGGCTAGGGTCCGAGCAGTACTTC; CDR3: CASSGGAGLGSEQYF
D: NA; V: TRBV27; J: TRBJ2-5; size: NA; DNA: TGTGCCAGCAGTTTAAAGATGAAGACCCAGTACTTC; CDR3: CASSLKMKTQYF
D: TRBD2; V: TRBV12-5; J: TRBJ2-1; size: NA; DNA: TGTGCTAGTGGTTTGGCCGGGGGAGGGCCCTACAATGAGCAGTTCTTC; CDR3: CASGLAGGGPYNEQFF
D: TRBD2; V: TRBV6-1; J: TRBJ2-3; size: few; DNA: TGTGCCAGCAACCAACCTGGGCTAGCGGGGTTGGATACGCAGTATTTT; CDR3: CASNQPGLAGLDTQYF
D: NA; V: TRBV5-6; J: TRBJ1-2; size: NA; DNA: TGTGCCAGCAGCTTGCAGACGACAGACTATGGCTACACCTTC; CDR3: CASSLQTTDYGYTF
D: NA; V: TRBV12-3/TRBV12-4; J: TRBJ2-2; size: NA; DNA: TGTGCCAGCAATCCTGCAGGGTGGGCCGGGGAGCTGTTTTTT; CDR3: CASNPAGWAGELFF
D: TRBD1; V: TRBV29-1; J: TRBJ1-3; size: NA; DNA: TGCAGCGTTGAAGGGCAGGGGGCGGGCACCATATATTTT; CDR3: CSVEGQGAGTIYF
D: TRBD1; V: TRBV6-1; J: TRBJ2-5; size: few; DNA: TGTGCCAGCAGTATCTGGACAGGGTTGGAGACCCAGTACTTC; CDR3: CASSIWTGLETQYF
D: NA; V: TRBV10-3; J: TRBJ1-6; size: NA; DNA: TGTGCCATCAGTGGGTATAATTCACCCCTCCACTTT; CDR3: CAISGYNSPLHF
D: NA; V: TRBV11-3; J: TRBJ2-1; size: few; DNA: TGTGCCAGCAGCTCCCGAACAAGCACGAATGAGCAGTTCTTC; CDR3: CASSSRTSTNEQFF
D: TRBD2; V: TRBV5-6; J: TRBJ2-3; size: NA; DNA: TGTGCCAGCAGCCTAGGACTAGCGGGGGGCCGGGATACGCAGTATTTT; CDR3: CASSLGLAGGRDTQYF
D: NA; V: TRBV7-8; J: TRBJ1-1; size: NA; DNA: TGTGCCAGCAGCTTAGGGGGCGGGGGGATCGACACTGAAGCTTTCTTT; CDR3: CASSLGGGGIDTEAFF
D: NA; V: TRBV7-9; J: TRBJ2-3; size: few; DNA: TGTGCCAGCAGTTTTTTAGCCCCCTATCGGGGTGAACAAGATACGCAGTATTTT; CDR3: CASSFLAPYRGEQDTQYF
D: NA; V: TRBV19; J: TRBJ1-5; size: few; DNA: TGTGCCAGTAGTGTTTTCAGGGATAGCAATCAGCCCCAGCATTTT; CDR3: CASSVFRDSNQPQHF
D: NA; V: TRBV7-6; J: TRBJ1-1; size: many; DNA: TGTGCCAGCAGCCTTACAGTCAACCCTACGACAGCTTTCTTT; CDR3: CASSLTVNPTTAFF
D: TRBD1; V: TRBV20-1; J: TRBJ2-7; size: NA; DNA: TGCAGTGCTAGAGCCCACCTTAGCCGGACAGGGGGACCCTACGAGCAGTACTTC; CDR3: CSARAHLSRTGGPYEQYF